This T cell receptor (beta chain) emerged from a study of molecular identifiers for immune sequencing clone quantification. Whole-study findings and limits: Identical barcode-sharing TCR molecules could lead to underestimated sizes for highly expanded clones. Over 99% of effector molecules, yet under 1% of naive-cell molecules, were held by clones above 20 RNA copies.

The germline gives CDR1 MNHEY, CDR2 SMNVEV (reference sequence). This CDR3 spans 14 amino acids. As for this clonotype: Its antigen is not known. One end of the junction fails to match germline, which may point to a read error.

Based on a CD8+CD4-CCR7+CD45RA+ profile, naive CD8 T cells were sorted. TCRdb fed the PCR reads into MiXCR, producing one record per CDR3 protein. The sample contains approximately 9,000 distinct CDR3 sequences, around 14% of which appear only once. The genes are TRBV27 and TRBJ2-7; the D call may be TRBD1 or TRBD2 (5 bases each). The sequencing sample was made of naive CD8+ T cells from blood, with Jurkat cell RNA spiked in. Subset noted: FACS-sorted CD8+CD4-CCR7+CD45RA+ naive T cells. This clonotype originated in a human donor in good health. Some libraries in this study had Jurkat cell RNA spiked in. CDR3 nucleotide sequence: TGTGCTAGCAGTTCAGGGAGCGACCTAGACGAGCAGTACTTC. Translation gives CASSSGSDLDEQYF.